A selection of T cell receptor beta chains follows, all from one sample in a study of T-cell reconstitution after alpha-beta-depleted transplantation in children. TCRdb re-called the PCR reads with MiXCR, one entry per CDR3 protein. Of under 75,000 distinct CDR3 sequences in the sample, 11% were seen once. Here the sequenced sample was PBMCs, taken before TCRalphabeta/CD19-depleted stem cell transplant. These receptors were obtained from a boy aged 10-17 years with acute myeloid leukemia, due to receive a stem cell transplant. CDR3s include the opening cysteine and the closing phenylalanine or tryptophan. Fields, in order: D gene, V gene, clone size, J gene, CDR3 DNA, CDR3 protein. D genes are given only for firm matches. Some rows mark clone size as missing; the rest say once, few, many or name a class of expanded clone.

TRBD2	TRBV6-2/TRBV6-3	many	TRBJ2-7	TGTGCCAGCAGCTCCATAGGACTAGCGGGAGCCTACGAGCAGTACTTC	CASSSIGLAGAYEQYF
TRBD1	TRBV29-1	many	TRBJ2-3	TGCAGCGTTGAAGGGGGACAGGGCACAGATACGCAGTATTTT	CSVEGGQGTDTQYF
NA	TRBV2	NA	TRBJ2-1	TGTGCCAACGTTCCCGGGACATACAGGAATGAGCAGTTCTTC	CANVPGTYRNEQFF
NA	TRBV15	many	TRBJ2-7	TGTGCCACCAGCGAACGGAGACTAGATTACGAGCAGTACTTC	CATSERRLDYEQYF
NA	TRBV12-3/TRBV12-4	many	TRBJ1-4	TGTGCCAGCAGTCCAGACACCGCAACTAATGAAAAACTGTTTTTT	CASSPDTATNEKLFF
TRBD1	TRBV28	NA	TRBJ1-3	TGTGCCAGCAGTCCCTACAGGGGGGCAGGTGGAAACACCATATATTTT	CASSPYRGAGGNTIYF
NA	TRBV7-2	NA	TRBJ2-7	TGTGCCAGCAGCTTAGAAGGCCGAGGGACTTTCGAGCAGTACTTC	CASSLEGRGTFEQYF
NA	TRBV30	NA	TRBJ1-2	TGTGCCTGGAGTGTACTGCACGGCTCTAACTATGGCTACACCTTC	CAWSVLHGSNYGYTF
NA	TRBV20-1	few	TRBJ2-5	TGCAGTGCCCGGGGCGTCCAAGAGACCCAGTACTTC	CSARGVQETQYF
NA	TRBV28	many	TRBJ2-2	TGTGCCAGCAGTCTAATCCTGAGCAGGATTTACACCGGGGAGCTGTTTTTT	CASSLILSRIYTGELFF
NA	TRBV27	many	TRBJ1-1	TGTGCCAGCAGTCCCCTCCCGGGAGGGGCGATCACTGAAGCTTTCTTT	CASSPLPGGAITEAFF
NA	TRBV10-3	many	TRBJ2-7	TGTGCCATCAGTAATAGTAGGGCAGGGCCCTCCTACGAGCAGTACTTC	CAISNSRAGPSYEQYF
NA	TRBV9	many	TRBJ1-3	TGTGCCAGCAGCGTAGGGGTAGGGAAAGGAAACACCATATATTTT	CASSVGVGKGNTIYF
TRBD2	TRBV19	NA	TRBJ2-1	TGTGCCAGTAGTATGGGCCGACTAGCGGGGTTGTCCTACAATGAGCAGTTCTTC	CASSMGRLAGLSYNEQFF
NA	TRBV2	many	TRBJ1-5	TGTGCCAGCAAGGGCCCTGGGGCTTATCAGCCCCAGCATTTT	CASKGPGAYQPQHF
NA	TRBV27	few	TRBJ1-1	TGTGCCAGCAGTTTATCCCATGGGGATCGGGCTTTCTTT	CASSLSHGDRAFF
TRBD2	TRBV27	many	TRBJ2-7	TGTGCCAGCTTGCGGGGGGCAGGGTCCTACGAGCAGTACTTC	CASLRGAGSYEQYF
NA	TRBV28	many	TRBJ2-3	TGTGCCAGCAGTCTCCCAGGGGATACGCAGTATTTT	CASSLPGDTQYF
TRBD1	TRBV10-3	many	TRBJ1-2	TGTGCCATCAGTGAGGGGACAGGGTCAGGTGGCTACACCTTC	CAISEGTGSGGYTF
NA	TRBV21-1	many	TRBJ2-5	TGTGCCAGCAGCAAAGTTGTTCGACAGGGGCCTCAAGAGACCCAGTACTTC	CASSKVVRQGPQETQYF
NA	TRBV24-1	many	TRBJ1-2	TGTGCCACCAGTGATTCCCAGGGCAACTATGGCTACACCTTC	CATSDSQGNYGYTF
NA	TRBV7-9	many	TRBJ2-2	TGTGCCAGCAGCTTAGCCGGGGAGCTGTTTTTT	CASSLAGELFF
NA	TRBV10-3	NA	TRBJ1-1	TGTGCCATCAGTGAGTTAAGGCTCAACACTGAAGCTTTCTTT	CAISELRLNTEAFF
NA	TRBV24-1	NA	TRBJ2-1	TGTGGCGCCAGTGATTTGCATCAGGAGCAGTTCTTC	CGASDLHQEQFF
NA	TRBV25-1	many	TRBJ2-5	TGTGCCAGCAGTGATACTCAGGGGGGAGGCGAGACCCAGTACTTC	CASSDTQGGGETQYF
NA	TRBV7-2	many	TRBJ2-1	TGTGCCAGCAGCAGGTGGGAAAACAATGAGCAGTTCTTC	CASSRWENNEQFF
NA	TRBV4-3	NA	TRBJ2-7	TGCGCCAGCAGCCAGGCACGGGGGACCTACGAGCAGTACTTC	CASSQARGTYEQYF
NA	TRBV6-5	many	TRBJ1-2	TGTGCCAGCAGTTACGTTGGGGGCGGCTACACCTTC	CASSYVGGGYTF
NA	TRBV15	many	TRBJ1-5	TGTGCCACCAGCAGAGAAGGGGGTGGCAATCAGCCCCAGCATTTT	CATSREGGGNQPQHF
TRBD2	TRBV6-2/TRBV6-3	many	TRBJ2-1	TGTGCCAGCAGTTATATGGGACTAGCCGTGGATGAGCAGTTCTTC	CASSYMGLAVDEQFF
TRBD2	TRBV11-2	many	TRBJ2-1	TGTGCCAGCAGCTTACGGCGGGGGGGCCTATATGAGCAGTTCTTC	CASSLRRGGLYEQFF
NA	TRBV12-3/TRBV12-4	many	TRBJ1-1	TGTGCCAGCAGTACGGGACGCACGAACACTGAAGCTTTCTTT	CASSTGRTNTEAFF
TRBD2	TRBV13	NA	TRBJ2-2	TGTGCCAGCAGCTCCACTAGCGGGGTTAACACCGGGGAGCTGTTTTTT	CASSSTSGVNTGELFF
TRBD2	TRBV12-3/TRBV12-4	many	TRBJ2-5	TGTGCCAGCAGTTTTTCTAGCGGGGTTGGGACCCAGTACTTC	CASSFSSGVGTQYF
TRBD2	TRBV5-4	many	TRBJ2-3	TGTGCCAGCAGCTTTGGAGCGGGAGGGGCAGATACGCAGTATTTT	CASSFGAGGADTQYF
NA	TRBV27	many	TRBJ1-6	TGTGCCAGCAGCCAAAGGGGTAATTCACCCCTCCACTTT	CASSQRGNSPLHF
TRBD1	TRBV27	many	TRBJ2-7	TGTGCCAGCAGTTTAGAGGGACAGGGGTCTAACGAGCAGTACTTC	CASSLEGQGSNEQYF
NA	TRBV4-3	many	TRBJ2-3	TGCGCCAGCAGCCAAGATCATTCAGGGGCCCGATATGATACGCAGTATTTT	CASSQDHSGARYDTQYF